This T cell receptor beta chain was sequenced during a study of blood T cell repertoires in COVID-19. Germline assignment: CDR1 SGHAT and CDR2 FQNNGV. Trimming left V 5 bases short and J 4 bases short, with 18 bases between. The CDR3 has 15 residues. This table comes from immunoSEQ multiplex PCR, and its TCRdb copy is limited to in-frame clones, with some not included. The data show under 20,000 clones, about 90% seen once. The receptor was isolated from a human donor in a cohort sampled during active COVID-19. V is TRBV11-2 and J is TRBJ2-7; D might be TRBD2 (5 bases). The sequencing input was peripheral blood. The CDR3 nucleotides read TGTGCCAGCAGCGTAGGACCGGGATCTGTGTACGAGCAGTACTTC. Its protein is CASSVGPGSVYEQYF.